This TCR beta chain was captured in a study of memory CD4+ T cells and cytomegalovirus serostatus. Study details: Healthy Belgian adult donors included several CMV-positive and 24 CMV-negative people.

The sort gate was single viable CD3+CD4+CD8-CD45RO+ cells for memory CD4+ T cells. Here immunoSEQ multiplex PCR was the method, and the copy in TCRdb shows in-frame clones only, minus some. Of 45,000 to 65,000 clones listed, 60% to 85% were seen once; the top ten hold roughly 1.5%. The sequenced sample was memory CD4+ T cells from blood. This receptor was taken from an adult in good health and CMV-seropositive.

DNA of the CDR3: TGTGCCATCGGACCGGGACTAGCGGGGGGGCACAATGAGCAGTTCTTC. This encodes CAIGPGLAGGHNEQFF. The gene calls are TRBV10-3 and TRBJ2-1; 16 nucleotides match TRBD2. The germline gives CDR1 ENHRY, CDR2 SYGVKD. V was clipped by 8 bases and J by 5 bases; unmatched bases: 6. CDR3 size: 16 residues.